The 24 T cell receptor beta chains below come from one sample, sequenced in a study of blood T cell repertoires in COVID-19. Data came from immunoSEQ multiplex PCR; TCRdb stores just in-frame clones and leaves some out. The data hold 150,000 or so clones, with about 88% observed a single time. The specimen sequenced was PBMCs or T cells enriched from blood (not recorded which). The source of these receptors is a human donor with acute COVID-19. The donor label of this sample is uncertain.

The CDR3 coding sequence is TGCGCCAGCAGCGCCACGGACAGTTACACCGGGGAGCTGTTTTTT. The encoded protein is CASSATDSYTGELFF. V and J are TRBV5-1 and TRBJ2-2; possibly TRBD1 for D (6 bases). The germline CDR1 and CDR2 sequences are SGHRS and YFSETQ. This CDR3 contains 15 residues. The V end was cut by 4 bases, the J end by 3 bases, with 13 bases between.

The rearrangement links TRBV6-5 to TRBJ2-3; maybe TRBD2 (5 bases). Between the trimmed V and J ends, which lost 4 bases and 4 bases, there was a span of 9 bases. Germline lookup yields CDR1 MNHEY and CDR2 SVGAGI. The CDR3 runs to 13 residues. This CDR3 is CASSSREADTQYF. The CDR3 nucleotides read TGTGCCAGCAGTTCGAGGGAAGCAGATACGCAGTATTTT.

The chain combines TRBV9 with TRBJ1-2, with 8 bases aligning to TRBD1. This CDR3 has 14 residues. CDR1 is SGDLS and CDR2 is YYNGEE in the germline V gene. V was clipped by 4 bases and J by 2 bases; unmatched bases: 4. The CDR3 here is CASSPTGENYGYTF. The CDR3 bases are TGTGCCAGCAGCCCGACAGGGGAGAACTATGGCTACACCTTC.

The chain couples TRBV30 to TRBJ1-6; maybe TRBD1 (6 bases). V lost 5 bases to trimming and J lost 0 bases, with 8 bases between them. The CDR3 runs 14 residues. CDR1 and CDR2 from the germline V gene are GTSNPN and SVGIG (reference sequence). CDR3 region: CAWQGSSYNSPLHF. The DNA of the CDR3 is TGTGCCTGGCAGGGGAGCTCCTATAATTCACCCCTCCACTTT.

The CDR3 reads CASSRTSDSYEQYF. The CDR3 DNA reads TGTGCCAGCAGCCGTACTAGCGACTCCTACGAGCAGTACTTC. This chain uses TRBV7-2 with TRBJ2-7; 7 nucleotides match TRBD2. J lost 0 bases, V lost 5 bases, and 4 bases had no gene match. CDR1 SGHTA and CDR2 FQGNSA come from the germline V gene. The CDR3 is 14 amino acids. Together with reference TRBV7-2 and TRBJ2-7, the CDR3 gives the full variable domain: GAGVSQSPSNKVTEKGKDVELRCDPISGHTALYWYRQSLGQGLEFLIYFQGNSAPDKSGLPSDRFSAERTGGSVSTLTIQRTQQEDSAVYLCASSRTSDSYEQYFGPGTRLTVT.

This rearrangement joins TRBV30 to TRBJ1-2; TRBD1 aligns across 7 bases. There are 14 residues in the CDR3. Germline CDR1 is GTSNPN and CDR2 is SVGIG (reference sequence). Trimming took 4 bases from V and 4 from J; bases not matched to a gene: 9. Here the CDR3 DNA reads TGTGCCTGGATGAGGGACAGTCAGATCTATGGCTACACCTTC. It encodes CAWMRDSQIYGYTF.

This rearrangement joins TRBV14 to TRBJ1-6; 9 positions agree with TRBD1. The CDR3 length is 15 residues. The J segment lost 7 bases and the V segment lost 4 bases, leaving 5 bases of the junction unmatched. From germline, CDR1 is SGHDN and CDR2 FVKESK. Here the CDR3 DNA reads TGTGCCAGCAGCCCTCAACAGGGGGCGAATTCACCCCTCCACTTT. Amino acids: CASSPQQGANSPLHF.

Here the CDR3 reads CASSSGTAPSYEQYF. The DNA for the CDR3 is TGTGCCAGCAGCTCGGGGACAGCCCCTTCCTACGAGCAGTACTTC. This chain links TRBV5-4 with TRBJ2-7, with TRBD1 identical over 7 bases. The CDR3 has 15 amino acids. After removal of 3 bases from V and 1 base from J, the junction contained 7 bases not matched to a gene. The germline gives CDR1 SGHNT, CDR2 YYREEE (reference sequence).

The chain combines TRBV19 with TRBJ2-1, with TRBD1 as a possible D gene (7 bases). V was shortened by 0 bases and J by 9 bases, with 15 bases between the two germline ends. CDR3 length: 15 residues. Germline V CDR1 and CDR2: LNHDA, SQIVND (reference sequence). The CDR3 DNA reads TGTGCCAGTAGTATAGAGGAGGGGGCTCACGGTGAGCAGTTCTTC. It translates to CASSIEEGAHGEQFF.

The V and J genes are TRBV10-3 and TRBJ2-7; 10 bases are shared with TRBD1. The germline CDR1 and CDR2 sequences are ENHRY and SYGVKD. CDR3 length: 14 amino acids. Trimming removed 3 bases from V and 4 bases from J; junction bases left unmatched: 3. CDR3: CAISEGTGVYEQYF. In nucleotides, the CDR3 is TGTGCCATCAGTGAAGGGACAGGGGTATACGAGCAGTACTTC.

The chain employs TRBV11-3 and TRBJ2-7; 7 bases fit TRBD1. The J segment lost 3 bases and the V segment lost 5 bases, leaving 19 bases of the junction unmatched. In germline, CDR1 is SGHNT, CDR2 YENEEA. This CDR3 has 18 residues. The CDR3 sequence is CASSPGLSPGTENYEQYF. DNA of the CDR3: TGTGCCAGCAGCCCTGGCCTTTCCCCCGGGACAGAAAACTACGAGCAGTACTTC.

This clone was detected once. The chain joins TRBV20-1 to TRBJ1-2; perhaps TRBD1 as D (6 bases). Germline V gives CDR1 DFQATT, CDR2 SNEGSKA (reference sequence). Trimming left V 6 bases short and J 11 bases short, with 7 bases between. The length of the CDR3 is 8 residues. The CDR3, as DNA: TGCAGTGCCCAGGGGTACACCTTC. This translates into CSAQGYTF.

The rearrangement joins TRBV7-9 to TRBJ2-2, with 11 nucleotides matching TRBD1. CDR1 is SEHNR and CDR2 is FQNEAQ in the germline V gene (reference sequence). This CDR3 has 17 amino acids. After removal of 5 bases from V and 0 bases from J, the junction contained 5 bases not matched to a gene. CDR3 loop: CASSPLGQGANTGELFF. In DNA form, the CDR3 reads TGTGCCAGCAGCCCTCTGGGACAGGGGGCGAACACCGGGGAGCTGTTTTTT.

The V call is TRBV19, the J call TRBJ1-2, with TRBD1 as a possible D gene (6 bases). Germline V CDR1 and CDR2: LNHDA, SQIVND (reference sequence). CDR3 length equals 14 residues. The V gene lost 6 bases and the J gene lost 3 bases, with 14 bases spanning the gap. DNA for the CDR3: TGTGCCAGTAGGACTCAGGGGCTGGACTATGGCTACACCTTC. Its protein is CASRTQGLDYGYTF.

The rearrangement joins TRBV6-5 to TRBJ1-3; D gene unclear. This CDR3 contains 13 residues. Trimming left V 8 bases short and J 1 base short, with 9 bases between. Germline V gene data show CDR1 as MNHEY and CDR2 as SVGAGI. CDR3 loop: CASSTTSGNTIYF. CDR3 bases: TGTGCCAGCTCCACGACATCTGGAAACACCATATATTTT.

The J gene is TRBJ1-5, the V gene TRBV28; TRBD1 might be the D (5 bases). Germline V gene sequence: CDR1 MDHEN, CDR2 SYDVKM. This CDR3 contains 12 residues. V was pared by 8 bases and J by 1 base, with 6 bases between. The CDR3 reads CASRGSNQPQHF. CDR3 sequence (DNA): TGTGCCAGCCGGGGGAGCAATCAGCCCCAGCATTTT.

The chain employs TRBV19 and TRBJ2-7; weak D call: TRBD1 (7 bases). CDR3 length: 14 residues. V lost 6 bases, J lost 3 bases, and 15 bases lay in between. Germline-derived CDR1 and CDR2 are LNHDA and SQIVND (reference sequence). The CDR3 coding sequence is TGTGCCAGTAGGCCCCGACAGGGAGGCTACGAGCAGTACTTC. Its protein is CASRPRQGGYEQYF.

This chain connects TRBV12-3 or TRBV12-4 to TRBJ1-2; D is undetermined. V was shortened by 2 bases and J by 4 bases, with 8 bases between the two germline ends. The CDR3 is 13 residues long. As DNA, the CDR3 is TGTGCCAGCAGTTTATCAGAACCCTATGGCTACACCTTC. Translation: CASSLSEPYGYTF.

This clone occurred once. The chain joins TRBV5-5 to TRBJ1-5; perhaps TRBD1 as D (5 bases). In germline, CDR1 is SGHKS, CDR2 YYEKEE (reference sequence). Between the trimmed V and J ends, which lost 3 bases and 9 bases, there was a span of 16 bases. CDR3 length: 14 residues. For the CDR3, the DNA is TGTGCCAGCAGCTCCGTCGTGGGTCAGGGGCCCCAGCATTTT. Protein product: CASSSVVGQGPQHF.

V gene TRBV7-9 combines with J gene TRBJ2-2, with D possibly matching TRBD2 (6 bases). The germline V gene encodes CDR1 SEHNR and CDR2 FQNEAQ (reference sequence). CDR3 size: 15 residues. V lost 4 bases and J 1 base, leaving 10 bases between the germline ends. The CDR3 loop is CASSSGVENTGELFF. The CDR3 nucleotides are TGTGCCAGCAGCTCGGGGGTTGAGAACACCGGGGAGCTGTTTTTT.

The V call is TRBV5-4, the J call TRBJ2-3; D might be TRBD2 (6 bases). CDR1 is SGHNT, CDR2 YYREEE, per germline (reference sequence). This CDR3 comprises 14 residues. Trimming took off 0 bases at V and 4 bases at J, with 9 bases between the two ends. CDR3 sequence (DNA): TGTGCCAGCAGCTTGGACGGGGAGGCAGATACGCAGTATTTT. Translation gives CASSLDGEADTQYF.

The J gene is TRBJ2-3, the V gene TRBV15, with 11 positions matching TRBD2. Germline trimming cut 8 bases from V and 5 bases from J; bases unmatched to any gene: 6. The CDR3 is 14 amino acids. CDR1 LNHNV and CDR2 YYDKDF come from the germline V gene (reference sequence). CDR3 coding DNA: TGTGCCACCGCTAGCGGGGGGTCGAGAGATACGCAGTATTTT. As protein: CATASGGSRDTQYF.

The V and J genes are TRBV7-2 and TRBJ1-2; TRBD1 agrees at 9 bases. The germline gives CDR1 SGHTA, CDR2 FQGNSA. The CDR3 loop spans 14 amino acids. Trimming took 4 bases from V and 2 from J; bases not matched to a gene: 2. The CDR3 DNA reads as TGTGCCAGCAGCTCGACAGGGGGGAACTATGGCTACACCTTC. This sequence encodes CASSSTGGNYGYTF.

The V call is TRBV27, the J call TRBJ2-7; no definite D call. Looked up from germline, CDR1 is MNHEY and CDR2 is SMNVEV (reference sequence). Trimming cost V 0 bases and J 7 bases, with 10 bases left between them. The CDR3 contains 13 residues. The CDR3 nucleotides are TGTGCCAGCAGTTTATCGAAACGGTTGGAGCAGTACTTC. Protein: CASSLSKRLEQYF.